Sequencing of this TCR beta chain was carried out in a study of T cells after yellow fever vaccination. Trimming shortened V by 4 bases and J by 4 bases, and 4 bases separated the two germline ends. Germline V gene data show CDR1 as KGHDR and CDR2 as SFDVKD. The CDR3 runs to 11 residues. This clonotype was observed a handful of times. One entry per CDR3 protein, called by TCRdb with MiXCR from the 5' RACE reads. This table holds hundreds of thousands of distinct CDR3 sequences, 9% to 15% found once. V is TRBV24-1 and J is TRBJ2-7; D not resolved. The TCR comes from a man in his thirties or forties who received the YFV17D yellow fever vaccine. The specimen comprised PBMCs, sampled on the day of the yellow fever booster vaccination. CDR3: CATSDGYEQYF. The CDR3 bases are TGTGCCACCAGTGACGGTTACGAGCAGTACTTC.